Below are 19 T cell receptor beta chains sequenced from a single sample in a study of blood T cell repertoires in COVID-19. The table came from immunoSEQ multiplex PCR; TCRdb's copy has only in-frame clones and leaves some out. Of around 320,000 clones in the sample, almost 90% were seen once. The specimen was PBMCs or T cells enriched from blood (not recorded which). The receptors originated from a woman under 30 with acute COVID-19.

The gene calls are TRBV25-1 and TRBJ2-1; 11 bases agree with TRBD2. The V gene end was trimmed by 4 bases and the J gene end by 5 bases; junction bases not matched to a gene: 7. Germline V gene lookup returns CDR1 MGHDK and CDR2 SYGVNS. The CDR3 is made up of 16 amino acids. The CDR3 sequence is CASSAVSGRANNEQFF. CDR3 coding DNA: TGTGCCAGCAGTGCTGTTAGCGGGAGGGCCAACAATGAGCAGTTCTTC.

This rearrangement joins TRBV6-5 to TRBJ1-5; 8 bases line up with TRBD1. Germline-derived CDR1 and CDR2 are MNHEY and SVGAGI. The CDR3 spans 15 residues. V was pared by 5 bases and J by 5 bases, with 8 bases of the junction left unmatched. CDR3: CASSPGTGDYQPQHF. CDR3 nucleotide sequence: TGTGCCAGCAGTCCTGGGACAGGAGACTATCAGCCCCAGCATTTT.

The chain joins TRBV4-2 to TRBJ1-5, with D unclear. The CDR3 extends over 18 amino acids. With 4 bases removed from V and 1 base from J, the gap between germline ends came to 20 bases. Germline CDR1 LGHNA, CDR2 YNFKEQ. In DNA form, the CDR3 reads TGTGCCAGCAGCCGAGGCTTAGGATCCCCTGGGAGCAATCAGCCCCAGCATTTT. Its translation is CASSRGLGSPGSNQPQHF.

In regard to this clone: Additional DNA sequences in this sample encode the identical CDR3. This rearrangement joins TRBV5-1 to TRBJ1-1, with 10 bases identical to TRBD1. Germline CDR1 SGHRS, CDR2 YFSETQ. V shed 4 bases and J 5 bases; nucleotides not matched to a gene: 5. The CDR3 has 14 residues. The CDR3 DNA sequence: TGCGCCAGCAGCCCTCGGACAGGGGGGACTGAAGCTTTCTTT. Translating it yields CASSPRTGGTEAFF.

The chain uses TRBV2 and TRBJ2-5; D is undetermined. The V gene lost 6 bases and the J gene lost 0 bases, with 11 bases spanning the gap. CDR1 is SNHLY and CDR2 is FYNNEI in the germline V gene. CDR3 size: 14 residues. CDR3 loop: CASRFTEYQETQYF. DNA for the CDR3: TGTGCCAGCAGGTTCACAGAGTACCAAGAGACCCAGTACTTC.

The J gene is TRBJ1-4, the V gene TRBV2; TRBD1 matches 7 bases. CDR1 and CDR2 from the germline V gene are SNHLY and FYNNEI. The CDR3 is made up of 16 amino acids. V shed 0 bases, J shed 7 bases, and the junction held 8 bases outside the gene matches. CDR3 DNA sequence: TGTGCCAGCAGTGAAGCCTACGACAGGGTGGGTGAAAAACTGTTTTTT. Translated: CASSEAYDRVGEKLFF.

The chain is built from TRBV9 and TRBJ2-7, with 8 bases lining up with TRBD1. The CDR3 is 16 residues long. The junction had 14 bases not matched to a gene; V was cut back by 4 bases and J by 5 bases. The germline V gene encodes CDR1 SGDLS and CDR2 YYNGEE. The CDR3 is CASSPRTGTIFNEQYF. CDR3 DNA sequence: TGTGCCAGCAGCCCTCGGACAGGGACAATTTTTAACGAGCAGTACTTC. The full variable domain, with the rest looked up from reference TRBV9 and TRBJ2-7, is DSGVTQTPKHLITATGQRVTLRCSPRSGDLSVYWYQQSLDQGLQFLIQYYNGEERAKGNILERFSAQQFPDLHSELNLSSLELGDSALYFCASSPRTGTIFNEQYFGPGTRLTVT.

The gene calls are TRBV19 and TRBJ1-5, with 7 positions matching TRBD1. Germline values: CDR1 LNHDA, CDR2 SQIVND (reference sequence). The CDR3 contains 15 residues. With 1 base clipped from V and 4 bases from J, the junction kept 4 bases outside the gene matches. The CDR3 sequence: CASSIVRDRNQPQHF. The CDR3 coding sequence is TGTGCCAGTAGTATAGTTCGGGACAGAAATCAGCCCCAGCATTTT.

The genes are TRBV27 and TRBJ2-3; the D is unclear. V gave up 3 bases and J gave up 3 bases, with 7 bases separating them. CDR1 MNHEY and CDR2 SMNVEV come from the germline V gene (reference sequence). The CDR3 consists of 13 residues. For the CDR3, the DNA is TGTGCCAGCAGTTTGAAGAGAACAGATACGCAGTATTTT. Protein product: CASSLKRTDTQYF.

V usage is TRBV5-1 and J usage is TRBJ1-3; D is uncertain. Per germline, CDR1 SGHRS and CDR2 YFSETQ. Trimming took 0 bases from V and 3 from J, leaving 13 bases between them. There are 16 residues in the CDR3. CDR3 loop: CASSLAGTVFGNTIYF. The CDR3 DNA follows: TGCGCCAGCAGCTTGGCGGGTACCGTTTTTGGAAACACCATATATTTT.

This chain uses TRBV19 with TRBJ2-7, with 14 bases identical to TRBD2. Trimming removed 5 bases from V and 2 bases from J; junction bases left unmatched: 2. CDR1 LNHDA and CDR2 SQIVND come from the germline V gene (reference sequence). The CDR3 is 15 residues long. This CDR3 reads CASSSGLAGAYEQYF. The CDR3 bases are TGTGCCAGTAGTTCGGGACTAGCGGGGGCCTACGAGCAGTACTTC.

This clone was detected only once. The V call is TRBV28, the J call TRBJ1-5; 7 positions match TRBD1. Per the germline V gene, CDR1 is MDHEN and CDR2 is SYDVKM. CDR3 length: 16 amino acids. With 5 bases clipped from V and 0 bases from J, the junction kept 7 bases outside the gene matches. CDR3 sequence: CASSRGTVYSNQPQHF. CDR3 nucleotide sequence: TGTGCCAGCAGTAGAGGGACAGTTTATAGCAATCAGCCCCAGCATTTT. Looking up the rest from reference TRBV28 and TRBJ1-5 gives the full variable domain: DVKVTQSSRYLVKRTGEKVFLECVQDMDHENMFWYRQDPGLGLRLIYFSYDVKMKEKGDIPEGYSVSREKKERFSLILESASTNQTSMYLCASSRGTVYSNQPQHFGDGTRLSIL.

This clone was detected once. The CDR3 loop reads CASSLTRNTIYF. In DNA, the CDR3 is TGTGCCAGCAGCCTTACAAGAAACACCATATATTTT. The chain employs TRBV7-9 and TRBJ1-3, with D uncertain. V was shortened by 5 bases and J by 5 bases, with 7 bases between the two germline ends. CDR1 is SEHNR and CDR2 is FQNEAQ in the germline V gene (reference sequence). The CDR3 contains 12 residues.

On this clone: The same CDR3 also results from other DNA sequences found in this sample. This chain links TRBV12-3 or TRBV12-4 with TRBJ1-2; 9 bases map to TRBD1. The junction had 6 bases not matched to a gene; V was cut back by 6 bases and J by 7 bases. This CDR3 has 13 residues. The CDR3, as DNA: TGTGCCAGCAGCTTCGGACAGGGGACTGGCTACACCTTC. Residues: CASSFGQGTGYTF.

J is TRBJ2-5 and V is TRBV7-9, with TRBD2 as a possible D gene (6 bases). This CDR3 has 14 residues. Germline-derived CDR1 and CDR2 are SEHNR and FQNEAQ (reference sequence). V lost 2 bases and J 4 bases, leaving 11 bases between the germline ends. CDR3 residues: CASSLPGGGETQYF. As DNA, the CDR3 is TGTGCCAGCAGCTTACCTGGGGGAGGAGAGACCCAGTACTTC.

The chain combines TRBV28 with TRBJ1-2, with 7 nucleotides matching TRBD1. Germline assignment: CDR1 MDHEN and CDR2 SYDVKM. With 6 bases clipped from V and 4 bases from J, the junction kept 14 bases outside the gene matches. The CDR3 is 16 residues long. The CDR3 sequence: CASRPHREGGGYGYTF. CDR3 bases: TGTGCCAGCAGACCCCACCGGGAAGGGGGCGGCTATGGCTACACCTTC.

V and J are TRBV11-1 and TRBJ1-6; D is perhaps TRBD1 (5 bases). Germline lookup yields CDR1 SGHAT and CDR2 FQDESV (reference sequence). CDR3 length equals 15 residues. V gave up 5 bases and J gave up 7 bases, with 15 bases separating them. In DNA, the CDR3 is TGTGCCAGCAGCCCGGGGGTTAAGGGGAATTCACCCCTCCACTTT. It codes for CASSPGVKGNSPLHF.

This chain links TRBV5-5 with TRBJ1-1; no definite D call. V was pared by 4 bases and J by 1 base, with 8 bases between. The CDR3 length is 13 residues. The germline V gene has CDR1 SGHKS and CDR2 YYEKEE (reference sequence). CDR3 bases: TGTGCCAGCAGCCTACGTACGAACACTGAAGCTTTCTTT. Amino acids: CASSLRTNTEAFF.

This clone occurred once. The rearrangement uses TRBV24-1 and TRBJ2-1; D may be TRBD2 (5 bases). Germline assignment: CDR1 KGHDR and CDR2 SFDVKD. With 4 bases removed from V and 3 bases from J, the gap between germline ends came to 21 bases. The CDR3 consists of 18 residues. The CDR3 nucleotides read TGTGCCACCAGTGACTCCTGGACGCCCTTCGGAGGCTACAATGAGCAGTTCTTC. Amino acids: CATSDSWTPFGGYNEQFF.